This T cell receptor (beta chain) was found in a study of CD8 T cells in Susac syndrome. Sequencing of TCR beta, carried out with a high-throughput approach, was applied to CD8+ and CD4+ T cells from the blood. Diagnostic criteria defined recently for definite or probable disease were met by the Susac syndrome patients. Random hexamers primed reverse transcription of about 0.5 to 1 ug RNA. TCRdb used MiXCR to reprocess the immunoSEQ multiplex PCR reads, holding one entry per CDR3 protein. The sample lists about 110,000 distinct CDR3 sequences, 94% seen once, with 0.4% to 0.5% in the top ten. The origin of this receptor is a human donor with Susac syndrome. Sequences were obtained from CD8+ T cells from PBMCs.

The CDR3 DNA is TGCAGTGCTAGAGACTCAGAGAACACCGGGGAGCTGTTTTTT. Its protein product is CSARDSENTGELFF. This rearrangement joins TRBV20-1 to TRBJ2-2; D call uncertain. V was trimmed by 0 bases and J by 1 base, leaving 6 bases between them. Germline V gene sequence: CDR1 DFQATT, CDR2 SNEGSKA (reference sequence). The CDR3 totals 14 residues.